These 20 T cell receptor beta chains share one sample of origin, sequenced in a study of post-analysis software for immune sequencing data. General study results and limits: Patients carried a few TRBV segments more frequently than controls did, and TRBV5-6, TRBV5-1 and TRBV20-1 were among them.

TCR beta libraries were prepared from cDNA with unique molecular identifiers. One entry per CDR3 protein, called by TCRdb with MiXCR from the PCR reads. The sample consists of around 770,000 distinct CDR3 sequences, just over 45% of them appearing once. Antigens for these TCRs are unknown. The sequenced sample consisted of blood. The source is a girl aged 5-17 years with multiple sclerosis.

J is TRBJ2-5 and V is TRBV6-5, with a tentative D call TRBD1 (5 bases). Matching the DNA end better, TRBJ2-7 makes the J call doubtful. CDR3 length equals 14 residues. The germline gives CDR1 MNHEY, CDR2 SVGAGI. CDR3 bases: TGTGCCAGCAGTATCCAGGGTCGAACCTACGAGCAGTACTTC. This gives the protein CASSIQGRTYEQYF.

This clonotype was detected only once. The chain is built from TRBV12-3 or TRBV12-4 and TRBJ2-1, with D unresolved. The CDR3 covers 16 residues. V dropped 4 bases and J dropped 6 bases, with 19 bases sitting between them. Here the CDR3 reads CASSSQAQLLSNEQFF. CDR3 in DNA: TGTGCCAGCAGTTCCCAGGCCCAACTACTATCCAATGAGCAGTTCTTC.

The chain carries TRBV18 and TRBJ2-1; tentatively, D is TRBD1 or TRBD2 (5 bases each). CDR3 length equals 16 residues. Germline V gene data show CDR1 as KGHSH and CDR2 as LQKENI. V was trimmed by 3 bases and J by 3 bases, leaving 15 bases between them. CDR3 region: CASSPLWGSLYNEQFF. The CDR3 DNA reads as TGTGCCAGCTCACCGCTCTGGGGGTCTCTCTACAATGAGCAGTTCTTC.

V usage is TRBV7-6 and J usage is TRBJ2-7, with D possibly being TRBD1 (5 bases). The J call may be wrong; the DNA end is better matched by TRBJ2-5. The CDR3 consists of 15 residues. Germline V gene lookup returns CDR1 SGHVS and CDR2 FNYEAQ. CDR3: CASSSTPRQKETQYF. CDR3 DNA: TGTGCCAGCAGCTCAACCCCACGACAGAAAGAGACCCAGTACTTC.

V gene TRBV20-1 combines with J gene TRBJ2-4, with 14 bases that match TRBD2. The closer fit of TRBJ2-7 to the DNA end suggests the J call may be wrong. Germline values: CDR1 DFQATT, CDR2 SNEGSKA (reference sequence). This CDR3 contains 16 residues. The CDR3 nucleotides read TGCAGTGCTACGACTAGCGGGAGGGCTTATTTTTACGAGCAGTACTTC. It is translated as CSATTSGRAYFYEQYF.

The rearrangement links TRBV4-3 to TRBJ2-4; a possible D gene is TRBD1 (6 bases). Germline assignment: CDR1 LGHNA and CDR2 YSLEER. The V and J ends lost 0 bases and 6 bases respectively, with 12 bases between them. The CDR3 is made up of 15 amino acids. The CDR3 here is CASSQDWGHGNIQYF. CDR3 DNA: TGCGCCAGCAGCCAAGACTGGGGGCACGGAAACATTCAGTACTTC.

This clonotype was found a few times. The rearrangement joins TRBV3-1 to TRBJ1-2; 7 nucleotides line up with TRBD1. CDR1 is LGHDT and CDR2 is YNNKEL in the germline V gene (reference sequence). The CDR3 is 14 residues long. With 4 bases clipped from V and 6 bases from J, the junction kept 8 bases outside the gene matches. In DNA form, the CDR3 reads TGTGCCAGCAGCCCTAACCCAGGGGGGAATGGCTACACCTTC. It encodes CASSPNPGGNGYTF.

The J gene is TRBJ1-5, the V gene TRBV12-3 or TRBV12-4; 8 bases are a match to TRBD1. After removal of 6 bases from V and 0 bases from J, the junction contained 4 bases not matched to a gene. The CDR3 extends over 15 amino acids. CDR3 DNA: TGTGCCAGCAGGAGGACAGGGAGTAGCAATCAGCCCCAGCATTTT. Its protein is CASRRTGSSNQPQHF.

The V gene is TRBV12-3 or TRBV12-4, the J gene TRBJ2-7, with D possibly matching TRBD2 (5 bases). The CDR3 length is 13 residues. Trimming pared 8 bases from V and 6 bases from J, leaving 17 bases between. The CDR3 DNA follows: TGTGCCAGCGGCCCCGGGATAGGAAGCGAGCAGTACTTC. Encoded protein: CASGPGIGSEQYF.

The rearrangement links TRBV9 to TRBJ2-7; no definite D call. The CDR3 covers 13 residues. Between the trimmed V and J ends, which lost 0 bases and 3 bases, there was a span of 7 bases. Germline CDR1 and CDR2: SGDLS and YYNGEE. CDR3: CASSVDPDYEQYF. As DNA, the CDR3 is TGTGCCAGCAGCGTAGATCCAGACTACGAGCAGTACTTC.

This clonotype was seen only once. CDR3 region: CASSGDGNQPQHF. The CDR3, as DNA: TGTGCCAGCAGCGGGGACGGCAATCAGCCCCAGCATTTT. V usage is TRBV9 and J usage is TRBJ1-5; maybe TRBD1 (5 bases). The CDR3 length is 13 residues. The V gene's germline CDR1 is SGDLS and CDR2 YYNGEE. V lost 3 bases to trimming and J lost 2 bases, with 6 bases between them. Using reference TRBV9 and TRBJ1-5 for the parts outside the CDR3, the full variable domain is DSGVTQTPKHLITATGQRVTLRCSPRSGDLSVYWYQQSLDQGLQFLIQYYNGEERAKGNILERFSAQQFPDLHSELNLSSLELGDSALYFCASSGDGNQPQHFGDGTRLSIL.

This chain joins TRBV4-3 and TRBJ2-1; D is ambiguous. The CDR3 extends over 13 amino acids. CDR1 is LGHNA, CDR2 YSLEER, per germline. V lost 4 bases and J 5 bases, leaving 9 bases between the germline ends. The CDR3: CASSPDVHNEQFF. The DNA for the CDR3 is TGCGCCAGCAGCCCGGACGTCCACAATGAGCAGTTCTTC.

V usage is TRBV7-9 and J usage is TRBJ2-5; the match to TRBD2 covers 9 bases. V lost 5 bases, J lost 2 bases, and 9 bases stayed unmatched. CDR1 is SEHNR and CDR2 is FQNEAQ in the germline V gene (reference sequence). This CDR3 region has 16 residues. CDR3 sequence (DNA): TGTGCCAGCAGCCCCCGTCGACTAGCGGCTCAAGAGACCCAGTACTTC. It codes for CASSPRRLAAQETQYF.

V usage is TRBV12-3 or TRBV12-4 and J usage is TRBJ1-2; possibly TRBD1 for D (5 bases). The CDR3 is 12 residues long. Between the trimmed V and J ends, which lost 7 bases and 4 bases, there was a span of 10 bases. The DNA for the CDR3 is TGTGCCAGCACCAGGGTAACCTATGGCTACACCTTC. Translating it yields CASTRVTYGYTF.

This chain uses TRBV7-9 with TRBJ1-1, with D possibly matching TRBD1 (6 bases). The CDR3 totals 14 residues. Trimming took off 1 base at V and 4 bases at J, with 10 bases between the two ends. The germline V gene has CDR1 SEHNR and CDR2 FQNEAQ (reference sequence). CDR3 bases: TGTGCCAGCAGCTTAGAACAGGGCGTCACTGAAGCTTTCTTT. Encoded protein: CASSLEQGVTEAFF.

This clonotype was observed a handful of times. The rearrangement joins TRBV20-1 to TRBJ2-7; 12 bases are shared with TRBD2. J was trimmed by 0 bases and V by 0 bases; bases with no gene match: 3. CDR3 length equals 16 residues. The germline gives CDR1 DFQATT, CDR2 SNEGSKA (reference sequence). The CDR3 is CSARDLTSGSSYEQYF. The CDR3 region has the DNA TGCAGTGCTAGAGATCTGACTAGCGGGAGCTCCTACGAGCAGTACTTC.

CDR3: CATSGGQARPYEQYF. The CDR3, as DNA: TGTGCCACCAGCGGAGGACAGGCGAGACCCTACGAGCAGTACTTC. The rearrangement joins TRBV15 to TRBJ2-5, with 7 positions matching TRBD1. The DNA end favors TRBJ2-7, so the J call may be wrong. The CDR3 consists of 15 residues. The germline V gene has CDR1 LNHNV and CDR2 YYDKDF (reference sequence).

The chain joins TRBV20-1 to TRBJ2-7; D possibly corresponds to TRBD1 (11 bases). The CDR3 totals 18 residues. The V end was cut by 2 bases, the J end by 3 bases, with 26 bases between. Germline lookup yields CDR1 DFQATT and CDR2 SNEGSKA (reference sequence). The CDR3: CSARTGTGGSGRFYEQYF. CDR3 DNA: TGCAGTGCTAGAACCGGGACAGGGGGTAGCGGGAGGTTCTACGAGCAGTACTTC.

The chain uses TRBV20-1 and TRBJ1-2; perhaps TRBD1 as D (6 bases). The CDR3 length is 12 residues. V lost 5 bases to trimming and J lost 7 bases, with 14 bases between them. CDR1 DFQATT and CDR2 SNEGSKA come from the germline V gene (reference sequence). CDR3 sequence reads: CSALGGLLGYTF. In DNA form, the CDR3 reads TGCAGTGCTCTCGGGGGGCTGCTTGGCTACACCTTC.

Details on this clonotype: A much larger clone lies a single base off, so this may be a read error. J is TRBJ1-2 and V is TRBV29-1; weak D call: TRBD1 (5 bases). Per germline, CDR1 SQVTM and CDR2 ANQGSEA. V shed 8 bases and J shed 1 base, with 11 bases lying between them. The CDR3 covers 12 residues. CDR3 bases: TGCAGCTGTGGGGGGGGTAACTATGGCTACACCTTC. Encoded protein: CSCGGGNYGYTF.